The T cell receptor (beta chain) described here comes from a study of blood T cells in healthy people across ages. Peripheral blood, roughly 9.3 milliliters per donor, was collected. The CDR3 length is 15 residues. The germline V and J ends were trimmed by 0 bases and 3 bases, with 6 bases remaining between them. CDR1 LGHNA and CDR2 YSLEER come from the germline V gene. A second PCR of 7 to 11 cycles used a sample-barcoded 5' primer and a J-beta primer mix. Unique molecular identifiers of 12 random nucleotides labeled each cDNA. In TCRdb, the 5' RACE reads were re-called with MiXCR into one record per CDR3 protein. The sample contains about 1.5 million distinct CDR3 sequences, approximately 42% of which appear only once.

The rearrangement uses TRBV4-3 and TRBJ1-6; the D is unclear. Specimen: blood. This receptor was obtained from a woman aged 18 to 35 in good health. The CDR3 DNA reads as TGCGCCAGCAGCCAAGAGACCGTCTATAATTCACCCCTCCACTTT. This codes for CASSQETVYNSPLHF.